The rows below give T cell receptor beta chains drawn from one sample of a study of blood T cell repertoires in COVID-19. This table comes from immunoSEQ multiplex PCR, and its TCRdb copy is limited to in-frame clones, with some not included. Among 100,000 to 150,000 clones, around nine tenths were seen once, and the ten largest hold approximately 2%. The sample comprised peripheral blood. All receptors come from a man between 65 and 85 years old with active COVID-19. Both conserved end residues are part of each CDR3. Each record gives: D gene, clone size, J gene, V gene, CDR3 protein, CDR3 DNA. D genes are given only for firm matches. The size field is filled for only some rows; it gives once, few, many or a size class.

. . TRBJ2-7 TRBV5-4 CASSFSGGLGGYEQYF TGTGCCAGCAGCTTCTCAGGCGGGCTAGGGGGCTACGAGCAGTACTTC
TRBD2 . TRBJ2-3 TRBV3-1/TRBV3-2 CASSLTSGRLDTQYF TGTGCCAGCAGCCTGACTAGCGGGAGATTAGATACGCAGTATTTT
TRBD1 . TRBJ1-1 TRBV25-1 CASSEGQDNTEAFF TGTGCCAGCAGTGAGGGACAGGATAACACTGAAGCTTTCTTT
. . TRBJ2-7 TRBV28 CASSERTLSYEQYF TGTGCCAGCAGCGAGCGGACCCTCTCCTACGAGCAGTACTTC
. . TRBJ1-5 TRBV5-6 CASSLTGNQPQHF TGTGCCAGCAGCTTGACCGGGAATCAGCCCCAGCATTTT
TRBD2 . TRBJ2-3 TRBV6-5 CASTESGASTDTQYF TGTGCCAGCACCGAGAGCGGGGCCAGCACAGATACGCAGTATTTT
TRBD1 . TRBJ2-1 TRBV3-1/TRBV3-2 CASSQAYGQARDEQFF TGTGCCAGCAGCCAAGCCTACGGACAGGCCAGGGATGAGCAGTTCTTC
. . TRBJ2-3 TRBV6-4 CASSFRVFTDTQYF TGTGCCAGCAGTTTCCGGGTCTTCACAGATACGCAGTATTTT
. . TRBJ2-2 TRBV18 CASSQAGIRGGELFF TGTGCCAGCTCACAAGCCGGGATCAGGGGCGGGGAGCTGTTTTTT
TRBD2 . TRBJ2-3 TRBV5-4 CASSLYRAGGLTDTQYF TGTGCCAGCAGCTTGTATAGAGCGGGAGGGCTCACAGATACGCAGTATTTT
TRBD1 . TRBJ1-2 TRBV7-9 CASSRQGDHTF TGTGCCAGCAGCCGACAGGGGGACCACACCTTC
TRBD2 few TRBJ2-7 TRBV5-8 CASSLATSGRQQYF TGTGCCAGCAGCTTGGCGACTAGCGGGAGACAGCAGTACTTC
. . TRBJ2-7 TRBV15 CATSREGILGGEAYEQYF TGTGCCACCAGCAGAGAGGGGATACTGGGGGGAGAAGCCTACGAGCAGTACTTC
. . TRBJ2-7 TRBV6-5 CASTQPQETYEQYF TGTGCCAGCACCCAACCCCAGGAAACCTACGAGCAGTACTTC
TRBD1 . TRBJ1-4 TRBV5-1 CASSLAGQGQDEKLFF TGCGCCAGCAGCTTGGCCGGGCAGGGACAGGATGAAAAACTGTTTTTT
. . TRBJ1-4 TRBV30 CAWSGALQVPEKLFF TGTGCCTGGAGTGGAGCTCTACAGGTACCGGAAAAACTGTTTTTT
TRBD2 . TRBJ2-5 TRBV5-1 CASSPGTSGSRGQETQYF TGCGCCAGCAGCCCCGGGACTAGCGGGAGTCGGGGTCAAGAGACCCAGTACTTC
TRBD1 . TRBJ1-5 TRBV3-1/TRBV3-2 CASGTGQNQPQHF TGTGCCAGTGGGACAGGGCAAAATCAGCCCCAGCATTTT
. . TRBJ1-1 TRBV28 CASSLADRLYTEAFF TGTGCCAGCAGCCTAGCCGACAGGTTATACACTGAAGCTTTCTTT
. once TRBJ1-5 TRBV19 CASSLYEGGNQPQHF TGTGCCAGTAGTCTCTACGAGGGAGGCAATCAGCCCCAGCATTTT
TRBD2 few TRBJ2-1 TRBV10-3 CAIRVSGISSNEQFF TGTGCCATACGGGTTAGCGGGATAAGTAGCAATGAGCAGTTCTTC
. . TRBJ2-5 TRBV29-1 CSVEMPGVQETQYF TGCAGCGTTGAAATGCCAGGGGTCCAAGAGACCCAGTACTTC
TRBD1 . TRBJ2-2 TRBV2 CASRRQGADTGELFF TGTGCCAGCAGGCGACAGGGAGCGGACACCGGGGAGCTGTTTTTT
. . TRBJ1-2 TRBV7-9 CASSLLYGYTF TGTGCCAGCAGCCTCCTCTATGGCTACACCTTC
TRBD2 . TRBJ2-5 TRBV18 CASSLDQLAAGETQYF TGTGCCAGCTCACTCGATCAACTAGCGGCGGGAGAGACCCAGTACTTC
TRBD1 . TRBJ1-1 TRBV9 CASSVRDREGTEAFF TGTGCCAGCAGCGTAAGGGACAGGGAGGGCACTGAAGCTTTCTTT
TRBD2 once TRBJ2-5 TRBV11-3 CASSQGGLAGGETQYF TGTGCCAGCAGCCAAGGGGGACTAGCGGGAGGTGAGACCCAGTACTTC
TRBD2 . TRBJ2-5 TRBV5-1 CASTPGGSGQETQYF TGCGCCAGCACCCCGGGGGGGTCGGGTCAAGAGACCCAGTACTTC
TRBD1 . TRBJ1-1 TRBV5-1 CASSTGQGMNTEAFF TGCGCCAGCAGCACGGGACAGGGGATGAACACTGAAGCTTTCTTT
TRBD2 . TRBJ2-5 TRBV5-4 CASSLNQLGASGETQYF TGTGCCAGCAGCTTGAACCAATTAGGGGCTAGCGGAGAGACCCAGTACTTC
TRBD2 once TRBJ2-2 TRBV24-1 CATSDSALGGRRSGELFF TGTGCCACCAGTGATTCCGCCCTTGGCGGGAGGAGGTCCGGGGAGCTGTTTTTT
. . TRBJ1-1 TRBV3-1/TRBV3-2 CASRPGTPPTEAFF TGTGCCAGCAGACCTGGGACACCACCCACTGAAGCTTTCTTT
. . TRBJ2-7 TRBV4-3 CASSQDLTGEPYEQYF TGCGCCAGCAGCCAAGATCTGACGGGAGAGCCCTACGAGCAGTACTTC
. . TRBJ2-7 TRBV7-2 CASSFEGAYEQYF TGTGCCAGCAGCTTCGAGGGGGCCTACGAGCAGTACTTC
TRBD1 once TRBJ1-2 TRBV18 CASSPGTGVGYTF TGTGCCAGCTCACCAGGGACAGGGGTCGGCTACACCTTC
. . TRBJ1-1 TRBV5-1 CASSLAPGGTEAFF TGCGCCAGCAGCTTGGCCCCCGGGGGCACTGAAGCTTTCTTT
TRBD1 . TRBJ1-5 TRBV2 CASSQGQGWIQPQHF TGTGCCAGCAGTCAAGGACAGGGGTGGATTCAGCCCCAGCATTTT
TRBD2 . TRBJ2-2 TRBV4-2 CASSQDWSGSRAGELFF TGTGCCAGCAGCCAAGATTGGAGCGGGAGCAGGGCCGGGGAGCTGTTTTTT
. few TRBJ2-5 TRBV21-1 CFPGVGGQETQYF TGTTTCCCTGGAGTGGGAGGTCAAGAGACCCAGTACTTC
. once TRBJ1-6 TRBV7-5 CVRSPRDRSSYNSPLHF TGTGTCAGAAGCCCTAGGGACAGGAGCTCCTATAATTCACCCCTCCACTTT
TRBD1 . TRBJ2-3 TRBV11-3 CASSSRDRGTDTQYF TGTGCCAGCAGCTCCAGGGACAGGGGCACAGATACGCAGTATTTT
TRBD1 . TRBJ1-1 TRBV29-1 CSAHGQVNTEAFF TGCAGCGCTCACGGACAGGTTAACACTGAAGCTTTCTTT
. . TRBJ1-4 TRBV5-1 CASSLGANEKLFF TGCGCCAGCAGCTTGGGCGCTAATGAAAAACTGTTTTTT
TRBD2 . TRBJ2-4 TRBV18 CASSPLAGGVGKNIQYF TGTGCCAGCTCACCGCTAGCGGGAGGAGTGGGCAAAAACATTCAGTACTTC
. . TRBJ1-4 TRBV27 CASSSRQLATNEKLFF TGTGCCAGCAGCTCCAGACAGCTTGCAACTAATGAAAAACTGTTTTTT
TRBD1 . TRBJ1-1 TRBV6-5 CASSYRGRNTEAFF TGTGCCAGCAGTTACAGGGGGCGAAACACTGAAGCTTTCTTT
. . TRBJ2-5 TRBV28 CASSLMGAGWTQYF TGTGCCAGCAGTTTAATGGGGGCCGGGTGGACCCAGTACTTC
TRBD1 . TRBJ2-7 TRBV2 CATLPWTGTSYEQYF TGTGCCACCCTACCCTGGACAGGGACCTCCTACGAGCAGTACTTC
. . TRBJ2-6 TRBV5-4 CASSFLGNSGANVLTF TGTGCCAGCAGCTTTCTAGGTAACTCTGGGGCCAACGTCCTGACTTTC
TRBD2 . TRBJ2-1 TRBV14 CASSQETTSGSSYNEQFF TGTGCCAGCAGCCAAGAGACGACTAGCGGGAGTTCCTACAATGAGCAGTTCTTC
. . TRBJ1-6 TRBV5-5 CASSLDWGVSSPLHF TGTGCCAGCAGCTTGGATTGGGGGGTTAGTTCACCCCTCCACTTT
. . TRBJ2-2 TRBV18 CASSNLGAPNTGELFF TGTGCCAGCTCAAATTTAGGGGCCCCGAACACCGGGGAGCTGTTTTTT
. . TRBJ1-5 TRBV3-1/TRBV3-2 CASSQGRRDQPQHF TGTGCCAGCAGCCAGGGAAGGAGGGATCAGCCCCAGCATTTT
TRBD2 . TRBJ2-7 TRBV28 CASRLTSVNYEQYF TGTGCCAGCAGACTAACTAGCGTGAACTACGAGCAGTACTTC
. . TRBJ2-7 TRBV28 CASSVRGSLSYEQYF TGTGCCAGCAGTGTTAGGGGGTCCCTCTCCTACGAGCAGTACTTC
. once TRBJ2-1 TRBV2 CASSEDSYNEQFF TGTGCCAGCAGTGAGGACAGTTACAATGAGCAGTTCTTC
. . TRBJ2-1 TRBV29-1 CSVPGKRDEQFF TGCAGCGTTCCGGGGAAACGGGATGAGCAGTTCTTC
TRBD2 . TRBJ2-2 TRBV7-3 CASSLWASGRSGELFF TGTGCCAGCAGCTTATGGGCTAGCGGGAGGTCCGGGGAGCTGTTTTTT
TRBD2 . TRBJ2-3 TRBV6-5 CAAVSGNGGTDTQYF TGTGCGGCGGTTAGCGGGAACGGCGGTACAGATACGCAGTATTTT
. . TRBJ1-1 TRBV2 CASSEGGSTEAFF TGTGCCAGCAGCGAAGGAGGGTCCACTGAAGCTTTCTTT